This is a list of T cell receptor beta chains from one sample in a study of CD8 T cells in Susac syndrome. TCRdb re-called the immunoSEQ multiplex PCR reads with MiXCR, one entry per CDR3 protein. This table has around 150,000 distinct CDR3 sequences, roughly 94% appearing once. Sequenced sample: CD4+ T cells from PBMCs. These receptors were collected from a human donor with multiple sclerosis. The CDR3 runs from the conserved cysteine through the conserved F or W.

CDR3: CASSFTSGSRSDEQFF; V: TRBV5-6
CDR3: CASSLAESYEQFF; V: TRBV27
CDR3: CASRLLAGGLYEQYF; V: TRBV6-2/TRBV6-3
CDR3: CASSGTGESGELFF; V: TRBV19
CDR3: CASSGAGEETQYF; V: TRBV2
CDR3: CAWSDRRENEQFF; V: TRBV30
CDR3: CSASPLTKTRPQHF; V: TRBV20-1
CDR3: CASREQIGYEQYF; V: TRBV5-4
CDR3: CASSYSETSYEQYF; V: TRBV6-5
CDR3: CASSSGQGAGGEQFF; V: TRBV7-2
CDR3: CASRAGTALGTEAFF; V: TRBV28
CDR3: CSVAVRREGINEQFF; V: TRBV29-1
CDR3: CSAHGQGKAYEQYF; V: TRBV20-1
CDR3: CSARVRVAVSTDTQYF; V: TRBV20-1
CDR3: CSVEPSDRYEQYF; V: TRBV29-1
CDR3: CASSSRVATNEKLFF; V: TRBV25-1
CDR3: CASSPTGDYGYTF; V: TRBV12-3/TRBV12-4
CDR3: CASSLGGRFYNEQFF; V: TRBV27
CDR3: CASNTGGYEQYF; V: TRBV19
CDR3: CASKRSAEAFF; V: TRBV10-2
CDR3: CASSPQGRPTDTQYF; V: TRBV5-5
CDR3: CASSFQPTPRADTQYF; V: TRBV27
CDR3: CASRPQDRGELGQPQHF; V: TRBV6-2/TRBV6-3
CDR3: CASRDLKRNYGYTF; V: TRBV27
CDR3: CASSLNPSGGVSSTDTQYF; V: TRBV7-2
CDR3: CASSLGGNYGYTF; V: TRBV7-6
CDR3: CASSSGTSGTKPWNEQFF; V: TRBV19
CDR3: CSARVASGANVLTF; V: TRBV20-1
CDR3: CSVRPRDSDMNTEAFF; V: TRBV29-1
CDR3: CASGREGEKLFF; V: TRBV7-9
CDR3: CASSQGESGQPQHF; V: TRBV4-2
CDR3: CASRRGTPKSIAKNIQYF; V: TRBV10-1
CDR3: CSARRSSYEQYF; V: TRBV20-1
CDR3: CASSPGGAGGHNEQFF; V: TRBV5-4
CDR3: CASSPEGGMQPQHF; V: TRBV7-9
CDR3: CASSDLWATNEQFF; V: TRBV2
CDR3: CASSLGLAGGQDEQYF; V: TRBV6-5
CDR3: CSARRTGLETNIQYF; V: TRBV20-1
CDR3: CASRPHRGSGRQYNEQFF; V: TRBV6-2/TRBV6-3
CDR3: CAISESAGPKLYF; V: TRBV10-3
CDR3: CASSLYQSTGELFF; V: TRBV5-1
CDR3: CASSFPGGGLLNEQFF; V: TRBV28
CDR3: CASSLWAGGNTEAFF; V: TRBV5-6
CDR3: CASSGPVINEQFF; V: TRBV6-1
CDR3: CASLSGTAGYTF; V: TRBV3-1
CDR3: CASGYNQTPRYNEKLFF; V: TRBV12-5